The T cell receptor beta chain described here comes from a study of vaccination effects on CD4 cells after COVID-19 (dated by TCRdb to between 2020 and 2023). In the study overall: In the ViraFEST assay, PBMC were stimulated with viral peptide pools, and TCR sequencing was then used to find antigen-specific CD4+ T cell clonotypes based on their expansion. Altogether, around 9 COVID-19 convalescent patients and a few SARS-CoV-2-naive healthy vaccine recipients made up the full study. In both COVID-19 convalescent patients and infection-naive vaccine recipients, the study compared SARS-CoV-2 spike-specific CD4+ TCR repertoires from before mRNA vaccination with those from after it. Cultures from other donors in the study were sequenced with the Oncomine TCR Beta short-read assay on an Illumina iSeq 100. Across the study, the median time from the second dose to post-vaccine sampling was 72 days (range 14 to 241). Each well held roughly 2.2 million PBMC cultured in IMDM containing around 5% human AB serum, 9.5 to 10 IU/ml IL-2 and gentamicin, along with roughly 10 ug/ml peptides. Three convalescent patients were sampled early (day +14) and late (day +241, +227, +161 respectively) after vaccination. What the research found in general, with its limitations: Limitations of the study were the small number of convalescent patients and the absence of early post-infection timepoints. Clones induced by infection and clones induced by vaccination both contracted markedly at late timepoints after vaccination, which fits with T cell responses waning over time. Among convalescent patients, the spike-reactive repertoire after vaccination was made up mainly of new vaccine-induced clones that were largely distinct from the clones induced by infection.

In regard to this clone: No antigen is known for it. It has no much larger one-base neighbor in the sample; base qualities were not kept.

After around 10 days of culture, CD4+ T cells were isolated with the EasySep CD4+ T cell isolation kit. Convalescent patients had PCR-confirmed SARS-CoV-2 infection between March and December 2020, before Alpha, Beta and Delta variants emerged in the United States. Each participant got two doses of an mRNA SARS-CoV-2 vaccine, either BNT162b2 or mRNA-1273. On days 3 and 7, half of the culture medium was replaced with fresh IL-2-containing medium. Unless noted otherwise, every peptide stimulation condition was grown in triplicate wells. Using Ficoll-Paque Plus gradient centrifugation, PBMC were separated from whole blood and then either used fresh or cryopreserved at -140C. Genomic DNA was extracted from cultured CD4+ T cells with the QIAamp micro DNA kit. Its CDR3 holds 14 amino acids, cysteine through phenylalanine. Just the 42-base CDR3 DNA is kept, in frame starting at base 1. Reading the germline V gene gives CDR1 MNHEY and CDR2 SVGAGI. V gives up 6 bases and J gives up 8 bases, and the segment between their germline ends measures 16 bases.

The library was produced with the immunoSEQ multiplex PCR assay. DNA from the cultured and isolated CD4+ T cells underwent TCR beta CDR3 sequencing. In the source study's methods: Non-productive TCR sequences were discarded, and reads were trimmed to the CDR3 region, with only CDR3s of 7 or more amino acids retained. The MANAFEST web app was used to pick out antigen-specific clonotypes by comparing their expansion in peptide wells with that in reference cultures. To be called positive, a clone needed expansion at FDR<0.05 compared with the reference and with all other wells, an odds ratio greater than 5, and a frequency greater than 0.1% in two replicate wells. Clonotypes significantly expanded in SARS-CoV-2 spike wells and in at least one common cold coronavirus spike condition were defined as cross-reactive. CDR3 similarity was assessed by Levenshtein distance using the stringdist R package, and unrooted trees were constructed with ape in R 3.6.1. The immuneACCESS repertoire file appears here via TCRdb, limited to in-frame rearrangements. These files lack a portion of the clones; in checked studies, under half of the deficit traces to unresolved V genes, and the cause of the others is not known. V and J calls and clone size come straight from that table; D and trimming were deduced from the DNA. For this sample the table gives some 46,000 clones, of which approximately 82% were detected only once. The leading ten clones occupy 3.6% of the sample.

Sequences were derived from CD4+ T cells from PBMCs cultured without peptide, sampled after COVID-19 vaccination. The rearrangement combines TRBV6-5 with TRBJ1-4; a tentative D match to TRBD1 spans 6 bases. This clonotype was sampled from a human donor who had a prior SARS-CoV-2 infection. Read as DNA, the sequence is TGTGCCAGCAGCCGAGCAGGGGAGGTCGAAAAACTGTTTTTT. Its translation reads: CASSRAGEVEKLFF.